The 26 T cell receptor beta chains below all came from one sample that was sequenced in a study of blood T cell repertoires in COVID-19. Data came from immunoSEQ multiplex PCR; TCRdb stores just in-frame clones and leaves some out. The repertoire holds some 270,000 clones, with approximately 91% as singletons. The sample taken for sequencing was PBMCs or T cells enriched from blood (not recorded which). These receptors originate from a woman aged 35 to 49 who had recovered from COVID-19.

CDR3 bases: TGTGCCTGGAGTGTCCGGAGGGGGCGCCCAGAGTCTGCTGAAGCTTTCTTT. Encoded protein: CAWSVRRGRPESAEAFF. The V call is TRBV30, the J call TRBJ1-1; 7 nucleotides align to TRBD1. Germline V gives CDR1 GTSNPN, CDR2 SVGIG (reference sequence). V shed 0 bases, J shed 6 bases, and the junction held 16 bases outside the gene matches. The CDR3 spans 17 residues.

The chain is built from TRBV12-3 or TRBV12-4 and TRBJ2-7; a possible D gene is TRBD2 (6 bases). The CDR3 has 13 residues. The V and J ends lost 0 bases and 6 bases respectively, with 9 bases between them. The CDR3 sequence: CASSLAGLPEQYF. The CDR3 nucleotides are TGTGCCAGCAGTTTAGCGGGACTTCCCGAGCAGTACTTC.

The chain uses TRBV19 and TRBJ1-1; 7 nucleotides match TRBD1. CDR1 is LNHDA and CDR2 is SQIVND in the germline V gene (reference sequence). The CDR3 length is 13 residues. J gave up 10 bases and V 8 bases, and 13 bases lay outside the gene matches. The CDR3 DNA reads TGTGCCAGTGGCCAAACAGGGGTCGGAGGAGCTTTCTTT. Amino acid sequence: CASGQTGVGGAFF.

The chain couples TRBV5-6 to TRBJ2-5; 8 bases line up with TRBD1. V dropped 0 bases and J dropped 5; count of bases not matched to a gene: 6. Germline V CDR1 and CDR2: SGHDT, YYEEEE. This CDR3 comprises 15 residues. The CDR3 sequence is CASSLEAGGSETQYF. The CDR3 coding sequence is TGTGCCAGCAGCTTGGAGGCAGGGGGCAGTGAGACCCAGTACTTC.

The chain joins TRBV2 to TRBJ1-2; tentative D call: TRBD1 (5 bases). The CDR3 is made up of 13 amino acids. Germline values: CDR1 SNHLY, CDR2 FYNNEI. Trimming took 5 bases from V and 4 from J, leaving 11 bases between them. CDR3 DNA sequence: TGTGCCAGCAGTCAGACAGAGTTCTATGGCTACACCTTC. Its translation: CASSQTEFYGYTF.

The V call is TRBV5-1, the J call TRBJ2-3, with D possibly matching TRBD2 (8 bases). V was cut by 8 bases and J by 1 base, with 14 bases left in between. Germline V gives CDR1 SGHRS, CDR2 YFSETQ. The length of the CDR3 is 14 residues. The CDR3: CASRSGTGTDTQYF. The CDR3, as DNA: TGCGCCAGTCGTAGCGGGACAGGCACAGATACGCAGTATTTT. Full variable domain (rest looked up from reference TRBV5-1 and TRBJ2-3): KAGVTQTPRYLIKTRGQQVTLSCSPISGHRSVSWYQQTPGQGLQFLFEYFSETQRNKGNFPGRFSGRQFSNSRSEMNVSTLELGDSALYLCASRSGTGTDTQYFGPGTRLTVL.

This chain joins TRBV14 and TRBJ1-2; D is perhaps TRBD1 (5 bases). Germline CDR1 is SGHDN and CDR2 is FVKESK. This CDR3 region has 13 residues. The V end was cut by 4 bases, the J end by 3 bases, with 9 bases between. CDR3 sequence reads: CASSPQGYYGYTF. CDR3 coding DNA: TGTGCCAGCAGCCCCCAGGGATACTATGGCTACACCTTC.

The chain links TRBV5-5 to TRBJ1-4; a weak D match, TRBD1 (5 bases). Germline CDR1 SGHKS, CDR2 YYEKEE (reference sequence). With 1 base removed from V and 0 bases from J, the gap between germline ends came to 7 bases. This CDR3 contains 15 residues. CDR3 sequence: CASSLRGATNEKLFF. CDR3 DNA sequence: TGTGCCAGCAGCTTGCGGGGGGCAACTAATGAAAAACTGTTTTTT.

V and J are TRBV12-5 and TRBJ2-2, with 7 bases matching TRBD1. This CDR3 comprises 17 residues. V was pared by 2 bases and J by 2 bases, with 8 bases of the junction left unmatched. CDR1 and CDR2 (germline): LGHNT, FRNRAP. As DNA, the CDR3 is TGTGCTAGTGGTTTGCCGCGACAGGGTTCAAACACCGGGGAGCTGTTTTTT. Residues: CASGLPRQGSNTGELFF.

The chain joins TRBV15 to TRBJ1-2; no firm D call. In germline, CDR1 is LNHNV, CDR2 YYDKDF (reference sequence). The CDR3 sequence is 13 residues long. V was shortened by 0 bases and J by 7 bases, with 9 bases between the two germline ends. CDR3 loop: CATSRERVGGYTF. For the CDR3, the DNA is TGTGCCACCAGCAGAGAGCGGGTTGGTGGCTACACCTTC.

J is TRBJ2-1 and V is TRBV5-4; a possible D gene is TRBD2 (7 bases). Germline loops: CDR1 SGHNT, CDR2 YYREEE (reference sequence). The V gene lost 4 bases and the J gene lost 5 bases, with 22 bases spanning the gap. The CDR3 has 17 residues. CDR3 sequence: CASSGPAWAGANNEQFF. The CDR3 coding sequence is TGTGCCAGCAGCGGGCCCGCGTGGGCGGGGGCCAACAATGAGCAGTTCTTC.

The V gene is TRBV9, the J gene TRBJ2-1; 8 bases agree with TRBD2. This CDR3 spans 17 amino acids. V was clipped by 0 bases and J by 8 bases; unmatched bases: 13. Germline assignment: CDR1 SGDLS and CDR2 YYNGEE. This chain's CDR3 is CASSVGVGTSMVDEQFF. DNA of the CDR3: TGTGCCAGCAGCGTAGGCGTGGGGACTAGTATGGTCGATGAGCAGTTCTTC.

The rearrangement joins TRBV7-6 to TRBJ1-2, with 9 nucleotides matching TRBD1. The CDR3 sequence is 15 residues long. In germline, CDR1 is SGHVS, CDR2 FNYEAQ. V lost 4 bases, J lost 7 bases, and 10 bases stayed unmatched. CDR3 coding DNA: TGTGCCAGCAGCTCGCCGGGACAGGGTAGGGTTGGCTACACCTTC. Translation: CASSSPGQGRVGYTF.

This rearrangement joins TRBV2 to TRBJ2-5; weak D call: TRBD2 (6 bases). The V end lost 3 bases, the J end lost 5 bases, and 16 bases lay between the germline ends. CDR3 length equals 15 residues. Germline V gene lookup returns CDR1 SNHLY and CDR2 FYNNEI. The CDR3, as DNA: TGTGCCAGCAGTGACAGGGCGGGGCGAGGGGAGACCCAGTACTTC. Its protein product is CASSDRAGRGETQYF.

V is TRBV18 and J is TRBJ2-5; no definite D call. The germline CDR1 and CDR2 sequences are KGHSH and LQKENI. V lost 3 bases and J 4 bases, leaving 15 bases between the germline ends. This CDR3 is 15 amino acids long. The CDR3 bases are TGTGCCAGCTCACCCCGCCTCGCCCTAGGAGAGACCCAGTACTTC. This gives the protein CASSPRLALGETQYF.

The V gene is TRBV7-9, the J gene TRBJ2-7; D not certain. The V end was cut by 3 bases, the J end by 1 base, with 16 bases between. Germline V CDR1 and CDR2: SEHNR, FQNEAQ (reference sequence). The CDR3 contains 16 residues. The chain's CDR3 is CASSFSWSTRSYEQYF. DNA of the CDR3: TGTGCCAGCAGCTTTTCGTGGAGTACCCGATCCTACGAGCAGTACTTC.

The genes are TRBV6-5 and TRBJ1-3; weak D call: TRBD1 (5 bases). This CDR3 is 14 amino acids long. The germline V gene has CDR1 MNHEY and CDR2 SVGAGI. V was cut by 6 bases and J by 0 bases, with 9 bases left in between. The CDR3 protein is CASSPRVSGNTIYF. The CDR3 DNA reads TGTGCCAGCAGCCCCAGGGTCTCTGGAAACACCATATATTTT.

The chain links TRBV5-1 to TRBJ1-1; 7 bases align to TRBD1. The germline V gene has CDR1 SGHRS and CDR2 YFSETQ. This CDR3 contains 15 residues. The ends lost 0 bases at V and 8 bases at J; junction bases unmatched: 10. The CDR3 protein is CASSLGEGARDEAFF. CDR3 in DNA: TGCGCCAGCAGCTTGGGCGAGGGGGCTCGGGACGAAGCTTTCTTT.

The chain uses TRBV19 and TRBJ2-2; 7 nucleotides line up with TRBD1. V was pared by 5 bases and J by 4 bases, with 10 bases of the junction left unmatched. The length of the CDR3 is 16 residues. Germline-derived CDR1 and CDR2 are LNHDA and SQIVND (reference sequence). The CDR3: CASSRRQGWGTGELFF. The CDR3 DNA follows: TGTGCCAGTAGTCGCCGACAGGGATGGGGCACCGGGGAGCTGTTTTTT.

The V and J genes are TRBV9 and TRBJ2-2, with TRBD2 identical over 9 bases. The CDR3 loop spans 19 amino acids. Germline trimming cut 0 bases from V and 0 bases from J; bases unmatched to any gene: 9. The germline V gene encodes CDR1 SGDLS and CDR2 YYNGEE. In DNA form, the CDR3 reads TGTGCCAGCAGCGTAGCGGTAGCGGGGGACCTCACGAACACCGGGGAGCTGTTTTTT. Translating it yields CASSVAVAGDLTNTGELFF.

The CDR3 protein is CASSWGGPTEDTQYF. The CDR3 bases are TGTGCCAGCAGCTGGGGGGGACCGACGGAAGATACGCAGTATTTT. This chain uses TRBV5-4 with TRBJ2-3, with 7 bases fitting TRBD2. The germline CDR1 and CDR2 sequences are SGHNT and YYREEE (reference sequence). The V and J ends lost 3 bases and 5 bases, in that order; junction bases with no gene match: 9. The CDR3 has 15 amino acids.

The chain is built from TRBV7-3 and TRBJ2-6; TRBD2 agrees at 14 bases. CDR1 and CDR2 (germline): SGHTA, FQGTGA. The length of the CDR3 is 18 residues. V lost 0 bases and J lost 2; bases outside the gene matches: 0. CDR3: CASSLTGLAGAGANVLTF. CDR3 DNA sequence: TGTGCCAGCAGCTTAACGGGACTAGCGGGAGCTGGGGCCAACGTCCTGACTTTC.

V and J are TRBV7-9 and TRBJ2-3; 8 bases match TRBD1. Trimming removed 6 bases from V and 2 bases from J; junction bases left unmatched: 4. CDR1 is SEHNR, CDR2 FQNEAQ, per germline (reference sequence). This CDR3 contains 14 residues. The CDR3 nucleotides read TGTGCCAGCAGTCGGACAGGGAACACAGATACGCAGTATTTT. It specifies CASSRTGNTDTQYF.

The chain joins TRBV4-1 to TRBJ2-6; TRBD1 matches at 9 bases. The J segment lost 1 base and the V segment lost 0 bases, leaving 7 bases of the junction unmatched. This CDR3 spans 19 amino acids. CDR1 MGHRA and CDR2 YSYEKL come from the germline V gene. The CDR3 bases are TGCGCCAGCAGCCAAGAGGCCCGGGACAGGGTGTCTGGGGCCAACGTCCTGACTTTC. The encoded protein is CASSQEARDRVSGANVLTF.

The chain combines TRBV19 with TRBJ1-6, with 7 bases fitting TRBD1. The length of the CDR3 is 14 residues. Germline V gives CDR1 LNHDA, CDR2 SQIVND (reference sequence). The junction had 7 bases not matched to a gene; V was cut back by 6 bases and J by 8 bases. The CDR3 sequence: CASRKWQGDSPLHF. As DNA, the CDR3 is TGTGCCAGTAGAAAGTGGCAGGGGGATTCACCCCTCCACTTT. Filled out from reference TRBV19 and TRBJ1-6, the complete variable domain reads DGGITQSPKYLFRKEGQNVTLSCEQNLNHDAMYWYRQDPGQGLRLIYYSQIVNDFQKGDIAEGYSVSREKKESFPLTVTSAQKNPTAFYLCASRKWQGDSPLHFGNGTRLTVT.

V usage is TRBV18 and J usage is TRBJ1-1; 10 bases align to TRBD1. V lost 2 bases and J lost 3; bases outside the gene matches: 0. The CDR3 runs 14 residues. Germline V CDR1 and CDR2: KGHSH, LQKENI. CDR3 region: CASSPDRGHTEAFF. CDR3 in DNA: TGTGCCAGCTCACCAGACAGGGGGCACACTGAAGCTTTCTTT.